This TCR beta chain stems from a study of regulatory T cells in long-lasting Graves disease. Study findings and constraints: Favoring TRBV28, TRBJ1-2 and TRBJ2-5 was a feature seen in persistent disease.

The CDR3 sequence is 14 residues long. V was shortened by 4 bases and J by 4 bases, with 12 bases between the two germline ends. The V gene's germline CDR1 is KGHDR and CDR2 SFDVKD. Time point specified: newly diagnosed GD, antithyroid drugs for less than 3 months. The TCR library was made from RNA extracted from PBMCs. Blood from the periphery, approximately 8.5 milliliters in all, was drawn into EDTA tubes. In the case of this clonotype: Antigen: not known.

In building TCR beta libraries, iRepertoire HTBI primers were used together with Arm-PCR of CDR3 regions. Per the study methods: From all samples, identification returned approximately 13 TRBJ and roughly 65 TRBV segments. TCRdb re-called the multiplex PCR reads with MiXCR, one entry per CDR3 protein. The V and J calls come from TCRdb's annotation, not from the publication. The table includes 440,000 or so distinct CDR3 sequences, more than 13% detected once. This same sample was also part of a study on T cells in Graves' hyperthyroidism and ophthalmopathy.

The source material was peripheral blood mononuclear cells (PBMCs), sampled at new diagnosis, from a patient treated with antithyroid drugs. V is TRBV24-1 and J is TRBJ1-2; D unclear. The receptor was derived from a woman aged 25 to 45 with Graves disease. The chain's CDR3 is CATSEPGRPYGYTF. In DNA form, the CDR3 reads TGTGCCACCAGTGAGCCCGGACGGCCCTATGGCTACACCTTC.